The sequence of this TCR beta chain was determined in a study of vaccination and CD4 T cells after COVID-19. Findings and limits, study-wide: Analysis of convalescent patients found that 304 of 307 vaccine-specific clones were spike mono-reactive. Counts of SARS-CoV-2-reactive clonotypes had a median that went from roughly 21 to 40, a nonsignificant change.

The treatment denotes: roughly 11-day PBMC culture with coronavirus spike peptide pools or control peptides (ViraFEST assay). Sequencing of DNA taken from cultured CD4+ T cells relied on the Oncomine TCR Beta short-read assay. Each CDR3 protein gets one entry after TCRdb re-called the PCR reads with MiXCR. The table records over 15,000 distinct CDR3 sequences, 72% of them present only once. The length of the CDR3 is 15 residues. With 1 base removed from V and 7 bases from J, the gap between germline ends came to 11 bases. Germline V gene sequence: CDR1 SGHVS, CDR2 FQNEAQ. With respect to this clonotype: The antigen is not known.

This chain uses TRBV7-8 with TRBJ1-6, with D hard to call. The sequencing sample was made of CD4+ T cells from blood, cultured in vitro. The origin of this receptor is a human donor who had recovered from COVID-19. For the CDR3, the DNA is TGTGCCAGCAGCTTAGATCCCGCGGGGAATTCACCCCTCCACTTT. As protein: CASSLDPAGNSPLHF.